Listed below are T cell receptor beta chains from one sample, sequenced in a study of response to subunit inactivated influenza vaccine. TCRdb fed the RT-PCR reads into MiXCR, producing one record per CDR3 protein. The sample includes 300,000 to 350,000 distinct CDR3 sequences, about a fifth of them seen just once. The sequences come from PBMCs from blood, collected 21 months after vaccination. Source of these receptors: a man between 50 and 75 years old who received an inactivated influenza vaccine. Both conserved end residues are part of each CDR3. A D gene is named only where the DNA matches it firmly. Clone size, where shown, is once, few, many, or a class for clones that have expanded.

V gene	D gene	clone size	J gene	CDR3 DNA	CDR3 protein
TRBV29-1	.	.	TRBJ2-5	TGCAGCGTTGCCGGACAGCCCCAAGAGACCCAGTACTTC	CSVAGQPQETQYF
TRBV30	.	many	TRBJ1-1	TGTGCCTGGAGTGCTGGTTTTTTAAACACTGAAGCTTTCTTT	CAWSAGFLNTEAFF
TRBV4-2	TRBD1	few	TRBJ1-2	TGTGCCAGCAGCCAAGGCGGGGCAGGGGGTTCCAGAATCTATGGCTACACCTTC	CASSQGGAGGSRIYGYTF
TRBV4-3	TRBD1	few	TRBJ1-4	TGCGCCAGCAGCCGGAACCAACAGGGGACGGTTAATGAAAAACTGTTTTTT	CASSRNQQGTVNEKLFF
TRBV11-2	.	.	TRBJ1-3	TGTGCCAGCAGTCCGTGGTCTTCTACAGGTGCCTTTGGGACTGGAAACACCATATATTTT	CASSPWSSTGAFGTGNTIYF
TRBV3-1	.	.	TRBJ2-7	TGTGCCAGCAGCCAAACAGGAGGGGTCTCCTTTTTGGAGCAGTACTTC	CASSQTGGVSFLEQYF
TRBV5-4	TRBD2	.	TRBJ2-3	TGTGCCAGCAGCGTCGGCGGGGGGAACACAGATACGCAGTATTTT	CASSVGGGNTDTQYF
TRBV4-1	TRBD1	many	TRBJ1-6	TGCGCCAGCAGCCAACCGGACAGGGAGAATTCACCCCTCCACTTT	CASSQPDRENSPLHF
TRBV7-9	TRBD1	few	TRBJ1-4	TGTGCCAGCAGCCGGGACAGGTCGGAACTGTTTTTT	CASSRDRSELFF
TRBV4-1	TRBD2	few	TRBJ2-1	TGCGCCAGCAGCCAAGAAATCAGCGGGAGGGCCCTAGATGAGCAGTTCTTC	CASSQEISGRALDEQFF
TRBV11-1	TRBD2	.	TRBJ2-2	TGTGCCAGCAGCTTAGTCGTCGGACTAGCGGGACCTACCGGGGAGCTGTTTTTT	CASSLVVGLAGPTGELFF
TRBV20-1	TRBD1	.	TRBJ2-2	TGCAGTGCTAGAGACGACAGGGGGGCCGGGGAGCTGTTTTTT	CSARDDRGAGELFF
TRBV11-1	.	many	TRBJ1-1	TGTGCCAGCAGCTTCTCATCCAACACCGATATTCTGAACACTGAAGCTTTCTTT	CASSFSSNTDILNTEAFF
TRBV4-2	.	few	TRBJ1-6	TGTGCCAGCAGCCAAGATACAAGTAATTCACCCCTCCACTTT	CASSQDTSNSPLHF
TRBV18	.	once	TRBJ2-7	TGTGCCAGCGCCCCTGACATGACTGCCGAGCAGTACTTC	CASAPDMTAEQYF
TRBV25-1	.	.	TRBJ2-5	TGTGCCAGCAGCCCTAGGGGACTCGCAGGGGAGACCCAGTACTTC	CASSPRGLAGETQYF
TRBV6-2/TRBV6-3	TRBD1	many	TRBJ1-1	TGTGCCAGCAGCCACCGCAACACAGGGGCCCTCACTGAAGCTTTCTTT	CASSHRNTGALTEAFF
TRBV12-3/TRBV12-4	.	few	TRBJ1-6	TGTGCCAGCGGGGACCGGAGCTCCTATAATTCACCCCTCCACTTT	CASGDRSSYNSPLHF
TRBV5-1	TRBD1	.	TRBJ2-7	TGCGCCAGCAGCGGACAGGGACTCGAGCAGTACTTC	CASSGQGLEQYF
TRBV6-6	TRBD1	.	TRBJ1-5	TGTGCCAGCAGTGCCCCGGGACAGGTTACCCAGCATTTT	CASSAPGQVTQHF
TRBV19	TRBD2	.	TRBJ2-1	TGTGCCAGTAGTATGACTAGCGGGAGGGTTAATGAGCAGTTCTTC	CASSMTSGRVNEQFF
TRBV11-3	.	many	TRBJ2-2	TGTGCCAGCAGCTCGTTCCCCGGGGAGCTGTTTTTT	CASSSFPGELFF
TRBV11-2	.	few	TRBJ2-1	TGTGCCAGCAGCTACTATCTTCTTTACCGGGAGAATGAGCAGTTCTTC	CASSYYLLYRENEQFF
TRBV2	.	.	TRBJ2-3	TGTGCCAGCCCCCCTGAAGGCCAGCGGGGCACAGATACGCAGTATTTT	CASPPEGQRGTDTQYF
TRBV20-1	.	.	TRBJ2-2	TGCAGTGCTAGAGGGTTGGGGCAATTGTTGTTTTTT	CSARGLGQLLFF
TRBV12-3/TRBV12-4	.	.	TRBJ2-7	TGTGCCAGCAGTCGGTATGGACAGTCTTCCTACGAGCAGTACTTC	CASSRYGQSSYEQYF
TRBV20-1	.	.	TRBJ1-4	TGCAGTGTACTGGGGGATGGTGAAAAACTGTTTTTT	CSVLGDGEKLFF
TRBV20-1	.	many	TRBJ1-5	TGCAGTGCTAGACACGTTTATAGCAATCAGCCCCAGCATTTT	CSARHVYSNQPQHF
TRBV12-3/TRBV12-4	.	many	TRBJ1-1	TGTGCCAGCAGTTTATATCGAGCTTTCTTT	CASSLYRAFF
TRBV12-3/TRBV12-4	TRBD2	.	TRBJ2-5	TGTGCCAGCAGTTTATCGGGGGGGTTGGAGACCCAGTACTTC	CASSLSGGLETQYF
TRBV28	.	.	TRBJ2-7	TGTGCCAGCAGATCACTCGGAAACTACGAGCAGTACTTC	CASRSLGNYEQYF
TRBV3-1	.	.	TRBJ2-7	TGTGCCAGCAGCCAAGCTAGGGGCGGTGGCTACGAGCAGTACTTC	CASSQARGGGYEQYF
TRBV11-2	.	few	TRBJ1-4	TGTGCCAGCAACAACCCGTACAGGGCGACTAATGAAAAACTGTTTTTT	CASNNPYRATNEKLFF
TRBV5-1	.	.	TRBJ2-5	TGCGCCAGCAGCTTGGCGGCGGGACAAGAGACCCAGTACTTC	CASSLAAGQETQYF
TRBV7-2	.	few	TRBJ2-1	TGTGCCAGCAGCTCCAAGCCTATAGCGGTTGAGCAGTTCTTC	CASSSKPIAVEQFF
TRBV5-6	TRBD2	.	TRBJ2-4	TGTGCCAGCAGCGAGCGAAGAGCGGGAGGGCTTCAAAACATTCAGTACTTC	CASSERRAGGLQNIQYF
TRBV4-2	TRBD2	.	TRBJ2-2	TGTGCCAGCAGCCAAGACCGGGGGGGCTCGGCCGGGGAGCTGTTTTTT	CASSQDRGGSAGELFF
TRBV20-1	.	few	TRBJ2-5	TGCAGTGCTAGAGTCGCGGGAGAGACCCAGTACTTC	CSARVAGETQYF
TRBV7-2	TRBD1	few	TRBJ2-7	TGTGCCAGCAGCTTAGAGACAGGGAGCTCCTACGAGCAGTACTTC	CASSLETGSSYEQYF
TRBV29-1	TRBD2	few	TRBJ2-7	TGCAGCGCCGTACTAGCGGGGCTGGAGTACGAGCAGTACTTC	CSAVLAGLEYEQYF
TRBV19	.	.	TRBJ1-5	TGTGCCAGCCGGGGGGCTGCCCTTAACCAGCCCCAGCATTTT	CASRGAALNQPQHF
TRBV12-3/TRBV12-4	.	many	TRBJ2-1	TGTGCCAGCAGTTTCCACAATGAGCAGTTCTTC	CASSFHNEQFF
TRBV2	TRBD1	.	TRBJ2-1	TGTGCCAGCAGTGTTGGCAGGGGGCTCTCCTACAATGAGCAGTTCTTC	CASSVGRGLSYNEQFF
TRBV4-3	.	few	TRBJ1-6	TGCGCCAGCAGCCAGGATCCGGGAAAGGCTTGGGATTCACCCCTCCACTTT	CASSQDPGKAWDSPLHF
TRBV10-3	.	.	TRBJ2-2	TGTGCCACCAAGTCGAATCCGGGACAAGTCCCCGGGGAGCTGTTTTTT	CATKSNPGQVPGELFF
TRBV3-1	.	few	TRBJ2-1	TGTGCCAGCAGCCATTTAGCCGATTACAATGAGCAGTTCTTC	CASSHLADYNEQFF
TRBV6-5	TRBD2	few	TRBJ2-1	TGTGCCAGCAGTTATCGGCTAGCGGCAAACAATGAGCAGTTCTTC	CASSYRLAANNEQFF
TRBV5-1	.	.	TRBJ2-7	TGCGCCAGCAGCTTGGCCCTATCGGGTTCAATATACGAGCAGCACTTC	CASSLALSGSIYEQHF
TRBV20-1	TRBD1	.	TRBJ1-5	TGCAGTGCTAGAGATGCCAGGGGGGTATGGAGCAATCAGCCCCAGCATTTT	CSARDARGVWSNQPQHF
TRBV7-8	.	.	TRBJ2-7	TGTGCCAGCAGCTTAGCGTCAGGCCCCTACGAGCAGTACTTC	CASSLASGPYEQYF
TRBV27	.	many	TRBJ2-5	TGTGCCAGCAGTAAATGGGGACACCTGGACCAAGAGACCCAGTACTTC	CASSKWGHLDQETQYF
TRBV20-1	.	few	TRBJ1-2	TGCAGTGCTAGAGGTGACCTATATGGCTACACCTTC	CSARGDLYGYTF
TRBV5-4	TRBD2	once	TRBJ2-1	TGTGCCAGCGTGGATGGGACTAGCGGACAAACTACCTACAATGAGCAGTTCTTC	CASVDGTSGQTTYNEQFF
TRBV10-3	.	.	TRBJ2-2	TGTGCCATCAGTGGGGACCCCAGCGGGGAGCTGTTTTTT	CAISGDPSGELFF
TRBV5-1	TRBD1	.	TRBJ2-1	TGTGCCAGCAGCCCGGGACAGTACAATGAGCAGTTCTTC	CASSPGQYNEQFF
TRBV24-1	.	many	TRBJ2-1	TGTGCCACCAGTGCCGGGGCTCGAAGCTCCTACAATGAGCAGTTCTTC	CATSAGARSSYNEQFF
TRBV6-1	.	.	TRBJ1-6	TGTGCCAGCAAGGGACCACCCCTCGACAGGATTTTTGATTCACCCCTCCACTTT	CASKGPPLDRIFDSPLHF